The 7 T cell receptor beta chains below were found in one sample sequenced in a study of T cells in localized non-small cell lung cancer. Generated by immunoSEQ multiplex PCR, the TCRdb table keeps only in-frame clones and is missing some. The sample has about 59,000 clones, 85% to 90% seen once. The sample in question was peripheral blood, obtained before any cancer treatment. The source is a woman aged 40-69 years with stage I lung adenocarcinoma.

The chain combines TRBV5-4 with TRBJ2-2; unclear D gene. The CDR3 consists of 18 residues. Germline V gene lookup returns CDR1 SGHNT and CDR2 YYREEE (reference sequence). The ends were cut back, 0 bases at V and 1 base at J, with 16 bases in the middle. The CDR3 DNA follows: TGTGCCAGCAGCTTGGACACTATCAGGAGTTGGAACACCGGGGAGCTGTTTTTT. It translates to CASSLDTIRSWNTGELFF.

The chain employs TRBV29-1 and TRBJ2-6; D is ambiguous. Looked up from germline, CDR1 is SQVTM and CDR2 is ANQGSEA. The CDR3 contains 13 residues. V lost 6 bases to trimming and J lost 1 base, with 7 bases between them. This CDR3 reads CSVPSSGANVLTF. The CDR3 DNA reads TGCAGCGTCCCCTCATCTGGGGCCAACGTCCTGACTTTC.

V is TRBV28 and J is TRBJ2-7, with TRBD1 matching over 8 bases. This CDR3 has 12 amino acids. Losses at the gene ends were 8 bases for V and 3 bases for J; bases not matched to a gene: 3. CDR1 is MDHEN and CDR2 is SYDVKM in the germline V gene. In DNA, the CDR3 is TGTGCCAGCCGCAGGGGGCTCTACGAGCAGTACTTC. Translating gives CASRRGLYEQYF.

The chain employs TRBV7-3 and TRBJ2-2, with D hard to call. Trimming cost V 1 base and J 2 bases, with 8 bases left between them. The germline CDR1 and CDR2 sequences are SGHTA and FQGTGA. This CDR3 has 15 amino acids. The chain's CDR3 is CASSLMGSNTGELFF. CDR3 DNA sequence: TGTGCCAGCAGCTTAATGGGTTCCAACACCGGGGAGCTGTTTTTT.

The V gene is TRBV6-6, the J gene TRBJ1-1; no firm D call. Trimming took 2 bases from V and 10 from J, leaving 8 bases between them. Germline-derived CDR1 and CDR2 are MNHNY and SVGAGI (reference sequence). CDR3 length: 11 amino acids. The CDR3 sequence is CASSYGQVAFF. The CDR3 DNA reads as TGTGCCAGCAGTTACGGGCAAGTAGCTTTCTTT.

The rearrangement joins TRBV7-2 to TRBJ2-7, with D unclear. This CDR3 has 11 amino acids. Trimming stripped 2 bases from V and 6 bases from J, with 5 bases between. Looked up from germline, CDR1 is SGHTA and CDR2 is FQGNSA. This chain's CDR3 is CASSLRFEQYF. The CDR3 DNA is TGTGCCAGCAGCTTACGCTTCGAGCAGTACTTC.

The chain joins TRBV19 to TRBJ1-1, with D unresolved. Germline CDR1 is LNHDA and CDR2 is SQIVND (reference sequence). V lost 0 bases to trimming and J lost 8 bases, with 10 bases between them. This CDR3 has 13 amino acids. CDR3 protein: CASSIEATVEAFF. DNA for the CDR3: TGTGCCAGTAGTATAGAGGCCACAGTCGAAGCTTTCTTT.